A selection of T cell receptor beta chains follows, all from one sample in a study of molecular identifiers for immune sequencing clone quantification. TCRdb fed the PCR reads into MiXCR, producing one record per CDR3 protein. Of under 600,000 distinct CDR3 sequences listed, about 25% are singletons. The sample consisted of naive CD8+ T cells from blood, with Jurkat cell RNA spiked in. These receptors were obtained from a human donor in good health. Some libraries in this study had Jurkat cell RNA spiked in. Each CDR3 is given with its conserved first and last residue. Each record gives: D gene, clone size, V gene, J gene, CDR3 protein, CDR3 DNA. D genes are given only for firm matches. Size is stated for part of the rows, as once, few or many counts, or as a class when the clone is expanded.

D: TRBD2
size: NA
V: TRBV7-9
J: TRBJ2-7
CDR3: CASSLEWGLGAYEQYF
DNA: TGTGCCAGCAGCTTAGAATGGGGACTAGGGGCCTACGAGCAGTACTTC

D: TRBD2
size: once
V: TRBV30
J: TRBJ2-7
CDR3: CAWIRSGGAYEQYF
DNA: TGTGCCTGGATTCGAAGCGGGGGGGCCTACGAGCAGTACTTC

D: TRBD2
size: many
V: TRBV5-1
J: TRBJ2-3
CDR3: CASSPGGSSTDTQYF
DNA: TGTGCCAGCAGCCCCGGGGGGTCTAGCACAGATACGCAGTATTTT

D: NA
size: many
V: TRBV5-4
J: TRBJ1-5
CDR3: CASGSLGSNQPQHF
DNA: TGTGCCAGCGGATCTTTAGGTAGCAATCAGCCCCAGCATTTT

D: NA
size: NA
V: TRBV9
J: TRBJ2-1
CDR3: CASSHSRNEQFF
DNA: TGTGCCAGCAGCCATAGCCGGAATGAGCAGTTCTTC

D: NA
size: NA
V: TRBV9
J: TRBJ2-7
CDR3: CASSAMGAEQYF
DNA: TGTGCCAGCAGCGCGATGGGAGCCGAGCAGTACTTC

D: NA
size: NA
V: TRBV19
J: TRBJ2-7
CDR3: CASTQGPGQSYEQYF
DNA: TGTGCCAGTACCCAAGGGCCGGGACAAAGTTACGAGCAGTACTTC

D: TRBD2
size: NA
V: TRBV5-6
J: TRBJ2-1
CDR3: CASSLGTSGTYNEQFF
DNA: TGTGCCAGCAGCTTGGGAACTAGCGGGACCTACAATGAGCAGTTCTTC

D: NA
size: many
V: TRBV7-6
J: TRBJ2-3
CDR3: CASSQDVDTQYF
DNA: TGTGCCAGCAGCCAAGATGTAGATACGCAGTATTTT

D: NA
size: NA
V: TRBV3-2
J: TRBJ2-4
CDR3: CASSQEGTLAKNIQYF
DNA: TGTGCCAGCAGCCAAGAGGGGACGCTAGCCAAAAACATTCAGTACTTC

D: NA
size: NA
V: TRBV30
J: TRBJ1-1
CDR3: CAWSTQENTEAFF
DNA: TGTGCCTGGAGTACCCAGGAGAACACTGAAGCTTTCTTT

D: NA
size: NA
V: TRBV5-1
J: TRBJ1-2
CDR3: CASSLAAGGNYGYTF
DNA: TGCGCCAGCAGCTTGGCCGCGGGGGGCAACTATGGCTACACCTTC

D: NA
size: many
V: TRBV7-2
J: TRBJ1-5
CDR3: CASSPHSYQPQHF
DNA: TGTGCCAGCAGCCCGCACTCTTATCAGCCCCAGCATTTT

D: TRBD2
size: NA
V: TRBV4-3
J: TRBJ2-5
CDR3: CASSQDPGTRERTQYF
DNA: TGCGCCAGCAGCCAAGATCCGGGGACTAGAGAGAGGACCCAGTACTTC

D: NA
size: NA
V: TRBV27
J: TRBJ1-6
CDR3: CASSLGPNNSPLHF
DNA: TGTGCCAGCAGTTTAGGGCCGAATAATTCACCCCTCCACTTT

D: TRBD2
size: many
V: TRBV7-8
J: TRBJ2-3
CDR3: CASSLAVRTSGGADTQYF
DNA: TGTGCCAGCAGCTTAGCGGTGCGGACTAGCGGGGGTGCAGATACGCAGTATTTT

D: NA
size: many
V: TRBV12-3/TRBV12-4
J: TRBJ1-1
CDR3: CATAWSGRTEAFF
DNA: TGTGCCACCGCGTGGTCCGGGCGCACTGAAGCTTTCTTT

D: NA
size: NA
V: TRBV7-9
J: TRBJ2-5
CDR3: CASSFNRDDETQYF
DNA: TGTGCCAGCAGCTTTAATCGGGACGATGAGACCCAGTACTTC

D: NA
size: many
V: TRBV5-1
J: TRBJ2-7
CDR3: CASSLHRVSSYEQYF
DNA: TGCGCCAGCAGCTTACACCGGGTTAGCTCCTACGAGCAGTACTTC

D: NA
size: few
V: TRBV5-8
J: TRBJ2-7
CDR3: CASSLVWRNEQYF
DNA: TGTGCCAGCAGCTTGGTCTGGAGAAACGAGCAGTACTTC

D: NA
size: NA
V: TRBV19
J: TRBJ2-1
CDR3: CASSMKGYEQFF
DNA: TGTGCCAGTAGTATGAAGGGGTATGAGCAGTTCTTC

D: NA
size: many
V: TRBV7-9
J: TRBJ1-5
CDR3: CASSFAGVNQPQHF
DNA: TGTGCCAGCAGCTTTGCCGGGGTCAATCAGCCCCAGCATTTT

D: NA
size: few
V: TRBV9
J: TRBJ2-2
CDR3: CASEGLDDTGELFF
DNA: TGTGCCAGTGAGGGGCTAGACGACACCGGGGAGCTGTTTTTT

D: NA
size: NA
V: TRBV13
J: TRBJ1-4
CDR3: CASSSSVGATNEKLFF
DNA: TGTGCCAGCAGCTCGTCGGTCGGAGCAACTAATGAAAAACTGTTTTTT

D: NA
size: once
V: TRBV5-1
J: TRBJ2-1
CDR3: CANSLAPRVSYNEQFF
DNA: TGCGCCAACAGCTTGGCCCCCCGAGTTTCCTACAATGAGCAGTTCTTC

D: TRBD1
size: many
V: TRBV29-1
J: TRBJ1-6
CDR3: CSARTGGGSPLHF
DNA: TGCAGCGCCCGGACAGGGGGCGGATCACCCCTCCACTTT

D: NA
size: few
V: TRBV3-1
J: TRBJ1-4
CDR3: CASSSRGVEKLFF
DNA: TGTGCCAGCAGCTCAAGGGGAGTTGAAAAACTGTTTTTT

D: TRBD1
size: many
V: TRBV13
J: TRBJ2-5
CDR3: CASSLRQGRFETQYF
DNA: TGTGCCAGCAGCTTAAGACAGGGTCGTTTCGAGACCCAGTACTTC

D: NA
size: many
V: TRBV29-1
J: TRBJ2-2
CDR3: CSVFDTTGELFF
DNA: TGCAGCGTTTTCGACACTACCGGGGAGCTGTTTTTT

D: TRBD2
size: few
V: TRBV4-3
J: TRBJ2-7
CDR3: CASSEGLAIYEQYF
DNA: TGCGCCAGCAGCGAAGGACTAGCAATCTACGAGCAGTACTTC

D: TRBD1
size: NA
V: TRBV4-3
J: TRBJ2-3
CDR3: CASSQLPWAGGRDTQYF
DNA: TGCGCCAGCAGCCAACTTCCCTGGGCAGGGGGTCGAGATACGCAGTATTTT

D: NA
size: NA
V: TRBV15
J: TRBJ2-7
CDR3: CATSPTRQTRGDEQYF
DNA: TGTGCCACCAGCCCAACGCGACAGACGAGAGGGGACGAGCAGTACTTC

D: TRBD2
size: many
V: TRBV11-2
J: TRBJ2-1
CDR3: CASSPRLAGYEQFF
DNA: TGTGCCAGCAGCCCCCGACTAGCGGGGTACGAGCAGTTCTTC

D: NA
size: NA
V: TRBV6-5
J: TRBJ2-5
CDR3: CTSNSKPLLQEPPSF
DNA: TGTACCAGCAATTCCAAACCTCTCTTACAAGAGCCCCCGTCCTTC

D: TRBD2
size: few
V: TRBV19
J: TRBJ2-7
CDR3: CASSAGGVAYEQYF
DNA: TGTGCCAGTTCCGCGGGGGGAGTTGCCTACGAGCAGTACTTC

D: NA
size: NA
V: TRBV4-3
J: TRBJ2-7
CDR3: CASSLNTQGGGIYEQYF
DNA: TGCGCCAGCAGCCTAAATACACAGGGAGGTGGTATCTACGAGCAGTACTTC

D: NA
size: NA
V: TRBV12-3/TRBV12-4
J: TRBJ2-2
CDR3: CASSPGSSNTGELFF
DNA: TGTGCCAGCAGTCCGGGGTCAAGCAACACCGGGGAGCTGTTTTTT

D: NA
size: many
V: TRBV2
J: TRBJ2-3
CDR3: CASSENYGTTVGDTQYF
DNA: TGTGCCAGCAGTGAAAACTACGGGACGACCGTCGGAGATACGCAGTATTTT

D: NA
size: few
V: TRBV14
J: TRBJ1-1
CDR3: CASSHEVRGVGTEAFF
DNA: TGTGCCAGCAGCCACGAGGTTAGGGGGGTCGGCACTGAAGCTTTCTTT

D: NA
size: many
V: TRBV12-3/TRBV12-4
J: TRBJ2-3
CDR3: CASSLGVSPDTQYF
DNA: TGTGCCAGCAGTTTAGGTGTCAGCCCAGATACGCAGTATTTT